This T cell receptor beta chain originates from a study of blood T cells in healthy people across ages. CDR3 length: 16 amino acids. Germline CDR1 reads DFQATT; CDR2 reads SNEGSKA (reference sequence). The V and J ends lost 6 bases and 5 bases respectively, with 23 bases between them. Then a second PCR, running roughly 7 to 11 cycles, was carried out with a sample-barcoded 5' primer and a J-beta primer mix. Via MiXCR, TCRdb re-called the 5' RACE reads, giving one row per CDR3 protein. The sample yields around 1,500,000 distinct CDR3 sequences, approximately 28% seen once. The source is a woman aged 30 to 39 in good health. Sequenced sample: blood. V gene TRBV20-1 combines with J gene TRBJ2-1; tentatively, D is TRBD2 (6 bases). The CDR3 sequence: CSARPGRSGAHNEQFF. As DNA, the CDR3 is TGCAGTGCGCGCCCCGGACGGTCGGGAGCGCACAATGAGCAGTTCTTC.